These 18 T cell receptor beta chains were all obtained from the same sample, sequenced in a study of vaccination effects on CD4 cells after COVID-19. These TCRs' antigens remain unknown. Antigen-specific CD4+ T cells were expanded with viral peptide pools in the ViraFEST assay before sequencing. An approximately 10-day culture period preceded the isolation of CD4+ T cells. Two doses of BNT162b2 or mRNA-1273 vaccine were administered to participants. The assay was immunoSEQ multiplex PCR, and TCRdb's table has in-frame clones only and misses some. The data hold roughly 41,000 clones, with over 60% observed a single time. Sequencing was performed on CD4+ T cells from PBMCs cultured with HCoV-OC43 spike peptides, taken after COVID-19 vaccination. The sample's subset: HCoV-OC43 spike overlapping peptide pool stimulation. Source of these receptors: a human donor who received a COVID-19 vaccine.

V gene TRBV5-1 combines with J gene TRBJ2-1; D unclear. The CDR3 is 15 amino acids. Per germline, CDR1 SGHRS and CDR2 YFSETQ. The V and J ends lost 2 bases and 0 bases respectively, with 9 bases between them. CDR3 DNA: TGCGCCAGCAGCTTCTCAACGGGCTCCTACAATGAGCAGTTCTTC. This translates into CASSFSTGSYNEQFF.

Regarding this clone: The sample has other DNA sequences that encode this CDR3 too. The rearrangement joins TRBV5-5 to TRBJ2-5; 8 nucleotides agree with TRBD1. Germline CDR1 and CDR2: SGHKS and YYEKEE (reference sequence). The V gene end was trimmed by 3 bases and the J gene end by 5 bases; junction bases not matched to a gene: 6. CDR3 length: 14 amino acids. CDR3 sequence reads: CASSSGQGQETQYF. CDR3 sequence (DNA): TGTGCCAGCAGCTCTGGACAGGGACAGGAGACCCAGTACTTC.

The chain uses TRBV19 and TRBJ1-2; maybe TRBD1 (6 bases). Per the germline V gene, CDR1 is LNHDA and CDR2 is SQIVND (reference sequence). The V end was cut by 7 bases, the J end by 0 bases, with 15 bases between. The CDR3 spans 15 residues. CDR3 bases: TGTGCCAGTATTAGGGACAAACCCGCTAACTATGGCTACACCTTC. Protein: CASIRDKPANYGYTF.

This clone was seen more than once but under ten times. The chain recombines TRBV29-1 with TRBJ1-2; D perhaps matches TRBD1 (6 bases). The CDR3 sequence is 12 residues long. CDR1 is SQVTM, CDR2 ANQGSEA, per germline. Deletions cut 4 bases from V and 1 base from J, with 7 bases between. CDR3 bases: TGCAGCGTTGTGGACAGTAACTATGGCTACACCTTC. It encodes CSVVDSNYGYTF.

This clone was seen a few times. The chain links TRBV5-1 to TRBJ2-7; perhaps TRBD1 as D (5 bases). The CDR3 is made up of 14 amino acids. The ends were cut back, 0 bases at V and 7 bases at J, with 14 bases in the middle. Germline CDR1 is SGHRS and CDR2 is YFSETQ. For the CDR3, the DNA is TGCGCCAGCAGCTTGGACAGGCCCGAAGGGGAGCAGTACTTC. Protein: CASSLDRPEGEQYF.

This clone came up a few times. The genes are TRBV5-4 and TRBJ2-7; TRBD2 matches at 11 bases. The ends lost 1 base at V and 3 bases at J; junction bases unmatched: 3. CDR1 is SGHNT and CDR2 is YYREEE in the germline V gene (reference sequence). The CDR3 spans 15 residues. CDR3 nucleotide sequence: TGTGCCAGCAGCTTGAGAACTAGCGGGAGCTACGAGCAGTACTTC. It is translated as CASSLRTSGSYEQYF.

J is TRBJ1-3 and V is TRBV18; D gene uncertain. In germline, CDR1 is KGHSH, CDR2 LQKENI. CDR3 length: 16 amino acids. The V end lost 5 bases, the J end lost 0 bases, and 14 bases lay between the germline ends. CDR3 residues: CASSSQTSISGNTIYF. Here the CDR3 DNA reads TGTGCCAGCTCAAGCCAGACGTCAATCTCTGGAAACACCATATATTTT.

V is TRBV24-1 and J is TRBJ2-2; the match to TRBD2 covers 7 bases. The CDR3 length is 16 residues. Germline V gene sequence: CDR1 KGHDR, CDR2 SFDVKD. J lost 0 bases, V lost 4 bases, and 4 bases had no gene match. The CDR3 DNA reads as TGTGCCACCAGTGACCCGGGAGGCCCGAACACCGGGGAGCTGTTTTTT. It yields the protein CATSDPGGPNTGELFF.

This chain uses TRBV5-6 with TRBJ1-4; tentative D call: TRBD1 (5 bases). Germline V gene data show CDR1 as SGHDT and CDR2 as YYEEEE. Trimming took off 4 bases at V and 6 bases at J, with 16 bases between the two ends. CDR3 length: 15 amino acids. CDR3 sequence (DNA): TGTGCCAGCAGCGTGTTGGGGCCCTCGGATGAAAAACTGTTTTTT. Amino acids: CASSVLGPSDEKLFF.

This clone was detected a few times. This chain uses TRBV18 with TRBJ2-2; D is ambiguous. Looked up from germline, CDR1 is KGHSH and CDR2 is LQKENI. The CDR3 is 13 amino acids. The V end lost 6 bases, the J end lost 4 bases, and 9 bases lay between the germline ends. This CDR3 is CASSGPITGELFF. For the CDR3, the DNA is TGTGCCAGCTCTGGACCCATCACCGGGGAGCTGTTTTTT.

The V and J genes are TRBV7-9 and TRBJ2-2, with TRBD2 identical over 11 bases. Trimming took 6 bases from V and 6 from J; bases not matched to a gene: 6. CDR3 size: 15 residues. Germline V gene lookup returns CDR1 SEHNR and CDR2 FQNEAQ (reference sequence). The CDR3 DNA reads TGTGCCAGCAGACTCACTAGCGGGAGAGCCGGGGAGCTGTTTTTT. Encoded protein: CASRLTSGRAGELFF.

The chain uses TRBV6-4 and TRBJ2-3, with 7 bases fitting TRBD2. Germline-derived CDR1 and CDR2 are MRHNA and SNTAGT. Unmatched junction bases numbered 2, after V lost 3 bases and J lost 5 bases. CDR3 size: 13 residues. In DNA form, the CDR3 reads TGTGCCAGCAGTGATCCGGGAGGAGATACGCAGTATTTT. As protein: CASSDPGGDTQYF.

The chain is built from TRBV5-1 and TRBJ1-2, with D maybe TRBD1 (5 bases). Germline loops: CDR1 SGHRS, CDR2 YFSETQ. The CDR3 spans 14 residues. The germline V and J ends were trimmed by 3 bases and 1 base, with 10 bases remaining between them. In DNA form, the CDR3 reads TGCGCCAGCAGCTGGGACGGGAATAACTATGGCTACACCTTC. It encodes CASSWDGNNYGYTF.

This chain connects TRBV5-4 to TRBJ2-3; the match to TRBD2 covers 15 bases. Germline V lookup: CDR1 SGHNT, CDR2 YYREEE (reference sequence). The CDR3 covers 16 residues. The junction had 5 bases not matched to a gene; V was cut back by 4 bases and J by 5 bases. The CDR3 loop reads CASSKGLAGGGDTQYF. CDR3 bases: TGTGCCAGCAGCAAGGGACTAGCGGGGGGCGGAGATACGCAGTATTTT.

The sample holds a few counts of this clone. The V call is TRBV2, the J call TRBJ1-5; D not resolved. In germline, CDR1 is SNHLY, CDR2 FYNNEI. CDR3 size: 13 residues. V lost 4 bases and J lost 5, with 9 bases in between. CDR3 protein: CASSVTGYQPQHF. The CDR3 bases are TGTGCCAGCAGTGTTACGGGTTATCAGCCCCAGCATTTT.

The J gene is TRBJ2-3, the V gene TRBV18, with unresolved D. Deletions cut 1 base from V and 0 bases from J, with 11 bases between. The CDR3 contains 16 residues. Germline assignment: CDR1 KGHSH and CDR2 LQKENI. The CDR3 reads CASSPRFTPSTDTQYF. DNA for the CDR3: TGTGCCAGCTCACCACGGTTCACTCCGAGCACAGATACGCAGTATTTT.

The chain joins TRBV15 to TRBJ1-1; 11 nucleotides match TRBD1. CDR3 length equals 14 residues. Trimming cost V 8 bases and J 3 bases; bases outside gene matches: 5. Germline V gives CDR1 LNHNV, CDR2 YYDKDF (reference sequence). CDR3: CATGTGGSDTEAFF. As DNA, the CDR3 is TGTGCCACCGGGACAGGGGGTTCGGACACTGAAGCTTTCTTT.

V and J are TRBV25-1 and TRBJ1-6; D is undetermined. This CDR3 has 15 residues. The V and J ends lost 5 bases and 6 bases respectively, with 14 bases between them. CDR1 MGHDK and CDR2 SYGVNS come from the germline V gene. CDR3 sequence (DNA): TGTGCCAGCAGTAGCACAGTAGTGACTAATTCACCCCTCCACTTT. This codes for CASSSTVVTNSPLHF.